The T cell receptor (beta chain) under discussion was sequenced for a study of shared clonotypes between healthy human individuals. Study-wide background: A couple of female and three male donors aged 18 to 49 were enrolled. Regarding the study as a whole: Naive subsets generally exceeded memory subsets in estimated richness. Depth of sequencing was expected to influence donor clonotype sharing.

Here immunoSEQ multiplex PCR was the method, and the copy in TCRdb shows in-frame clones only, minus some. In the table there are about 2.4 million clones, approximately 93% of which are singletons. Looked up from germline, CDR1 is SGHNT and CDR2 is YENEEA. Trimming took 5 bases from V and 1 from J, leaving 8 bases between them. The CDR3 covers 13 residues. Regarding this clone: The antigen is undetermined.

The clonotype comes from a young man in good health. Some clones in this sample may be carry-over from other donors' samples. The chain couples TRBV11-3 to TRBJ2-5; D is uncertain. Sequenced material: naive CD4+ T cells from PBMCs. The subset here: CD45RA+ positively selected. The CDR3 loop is CASSPGAQETQYF. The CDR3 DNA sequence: TGTGCCAGCAGCCCTGGAGCCCAAGAGACCCAGTACTTC.